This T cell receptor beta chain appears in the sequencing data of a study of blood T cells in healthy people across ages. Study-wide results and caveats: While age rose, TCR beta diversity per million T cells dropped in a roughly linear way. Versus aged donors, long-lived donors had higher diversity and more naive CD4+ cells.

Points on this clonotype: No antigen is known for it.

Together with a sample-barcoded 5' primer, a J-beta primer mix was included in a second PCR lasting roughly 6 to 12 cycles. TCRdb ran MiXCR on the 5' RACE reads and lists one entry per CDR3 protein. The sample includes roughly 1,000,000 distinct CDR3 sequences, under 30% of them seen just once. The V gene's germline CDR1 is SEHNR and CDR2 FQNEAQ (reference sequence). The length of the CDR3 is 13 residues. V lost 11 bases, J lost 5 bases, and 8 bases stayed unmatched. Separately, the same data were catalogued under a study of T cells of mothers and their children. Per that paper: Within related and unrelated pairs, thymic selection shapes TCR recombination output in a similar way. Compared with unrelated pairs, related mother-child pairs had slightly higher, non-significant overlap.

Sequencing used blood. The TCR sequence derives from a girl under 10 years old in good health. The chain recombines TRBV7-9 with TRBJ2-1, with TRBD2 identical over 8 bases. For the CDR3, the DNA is TGTGCCGCCCCGGCGGGACTAGACAATGAGCAGTTCTTC. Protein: CAAPAGLDNEQFF.